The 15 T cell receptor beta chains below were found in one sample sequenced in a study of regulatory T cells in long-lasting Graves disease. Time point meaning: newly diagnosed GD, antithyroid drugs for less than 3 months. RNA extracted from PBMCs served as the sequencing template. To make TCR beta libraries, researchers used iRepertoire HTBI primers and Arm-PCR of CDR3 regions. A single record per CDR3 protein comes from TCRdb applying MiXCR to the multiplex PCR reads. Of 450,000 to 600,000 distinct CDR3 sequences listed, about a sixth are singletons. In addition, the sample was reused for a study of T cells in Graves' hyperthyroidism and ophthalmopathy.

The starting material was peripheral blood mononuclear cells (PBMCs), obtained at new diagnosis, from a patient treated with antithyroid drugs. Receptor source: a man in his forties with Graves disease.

CDR3 sequence reads: CASSTHGVNYGYTF. CDR3 DNA sequence: TGTGCCAGCAGTACCCACGGGGTAAACTATGGCTACACCTTC. V usage is TRBV28 and J usage is TRBJ1-2; D is unresolved. The CDR3 runs to 14 residues. Trimming took 5 bases from V and 2 from J, leaving 12 bases between them. Germline V gene sequence: CDR1 MDHEN, CDR2 SYDVKM.

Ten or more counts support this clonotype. The CDR3 here is CASSLGGRGTDTQYF. The DNA for the CDR3 is TGTGCCAGCAGCTTAGGGGGGAGAGGCACAGATACGCAGTATTTT. V is TRBV11-2 and J is TRBJ2-3; tentatively, D is TRBD1 or TRBD2 (5 bases each). The germline V gene has CDR1 SGHAT and CDR2 FQNNGV. Trimming took off 1 base at V and 1 base at J, with 9 bases between the two ends. The CDR3 has 15 residues.

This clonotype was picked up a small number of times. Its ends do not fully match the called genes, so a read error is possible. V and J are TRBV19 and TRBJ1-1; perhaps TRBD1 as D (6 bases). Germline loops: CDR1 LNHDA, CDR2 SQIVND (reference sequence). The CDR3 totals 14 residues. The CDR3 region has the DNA TGTGCCAGTAGTAGACAGGAGGTGGGCACTGGAGCTTTCTTT. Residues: CASSRQEVGTGAFF.

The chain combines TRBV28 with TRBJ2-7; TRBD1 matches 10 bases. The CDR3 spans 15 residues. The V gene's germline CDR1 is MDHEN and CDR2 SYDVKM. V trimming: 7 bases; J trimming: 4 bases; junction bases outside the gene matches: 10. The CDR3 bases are TGTGCCAGCACCACCCCGGGACAGGGGAGGTACGAGCAGTACTTC. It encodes CASTTPGQGRYEQYF.

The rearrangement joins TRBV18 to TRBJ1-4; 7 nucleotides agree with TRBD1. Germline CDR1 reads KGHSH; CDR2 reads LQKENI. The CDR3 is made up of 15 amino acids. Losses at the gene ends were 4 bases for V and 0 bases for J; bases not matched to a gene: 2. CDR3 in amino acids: CASSRGQATNEKLFF. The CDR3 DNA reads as TGTGCCAGCTCACGAGGACAGGCAACTAATGAAAAACTGTTTTTT.

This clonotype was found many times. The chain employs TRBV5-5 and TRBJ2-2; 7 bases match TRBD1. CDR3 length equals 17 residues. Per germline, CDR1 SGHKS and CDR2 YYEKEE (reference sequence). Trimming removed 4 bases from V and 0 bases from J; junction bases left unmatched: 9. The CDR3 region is CASSRQGNNANTGELFF. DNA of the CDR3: TGTGCCAGCAGCCGACAGGGTAATAACGCGAACACCGGGGAGCTGTTTTTT.

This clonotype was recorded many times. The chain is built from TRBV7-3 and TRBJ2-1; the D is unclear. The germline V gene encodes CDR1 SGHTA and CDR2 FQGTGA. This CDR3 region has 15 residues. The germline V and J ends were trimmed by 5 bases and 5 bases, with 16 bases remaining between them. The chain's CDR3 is CASSLMIAGNNEQFF. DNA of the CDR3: TGTGCCAGCAGCCTGATGATTGCAGGAAACAATGAGCAGTTCTTC.

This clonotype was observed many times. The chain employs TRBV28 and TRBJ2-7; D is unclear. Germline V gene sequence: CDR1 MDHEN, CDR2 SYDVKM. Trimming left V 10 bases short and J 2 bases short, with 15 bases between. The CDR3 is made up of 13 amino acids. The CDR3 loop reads CATVAPAAYEQYF. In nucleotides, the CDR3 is TGTGCCACCGTCGCCCCCGCGGCCTACGAGCAGTACTTC.

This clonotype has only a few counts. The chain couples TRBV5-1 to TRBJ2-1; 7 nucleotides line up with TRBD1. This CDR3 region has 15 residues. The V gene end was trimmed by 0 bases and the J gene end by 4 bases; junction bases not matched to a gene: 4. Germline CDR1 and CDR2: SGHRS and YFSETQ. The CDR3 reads CASSLVSRGYNEQFF. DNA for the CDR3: TGCGCCAGCAGCTTGGTGAGCAGGGGGTACAATGAGCAGTTCTTC.

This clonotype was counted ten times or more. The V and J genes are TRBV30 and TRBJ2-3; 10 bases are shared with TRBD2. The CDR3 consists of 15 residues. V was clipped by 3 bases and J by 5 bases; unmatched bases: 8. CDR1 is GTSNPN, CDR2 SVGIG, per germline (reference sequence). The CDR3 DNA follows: TGTGCCTGGAGGAAGGGACTAGCGTTAGAAGATACGCAGTATTTT. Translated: CAWRKGLALEDTQYF.

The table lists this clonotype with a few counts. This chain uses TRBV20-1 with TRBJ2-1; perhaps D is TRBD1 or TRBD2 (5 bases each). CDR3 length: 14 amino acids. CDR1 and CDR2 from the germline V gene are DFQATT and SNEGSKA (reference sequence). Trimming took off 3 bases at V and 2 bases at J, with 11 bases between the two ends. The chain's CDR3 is CSASRGAAYNEQFF. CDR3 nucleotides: TGCAGTGCTAGTAGGGGAGCGGCCTACAATGAGCAGTTCTTC.

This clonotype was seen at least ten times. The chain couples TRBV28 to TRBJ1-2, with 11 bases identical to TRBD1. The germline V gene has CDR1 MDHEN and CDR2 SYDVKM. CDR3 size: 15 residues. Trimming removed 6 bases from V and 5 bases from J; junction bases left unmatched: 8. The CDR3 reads CASRSDRGPRYGYTF. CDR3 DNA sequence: TGTGCCAGCAGATCGGACAGGGGGCCGCGGTATGGCTACACCTTC.

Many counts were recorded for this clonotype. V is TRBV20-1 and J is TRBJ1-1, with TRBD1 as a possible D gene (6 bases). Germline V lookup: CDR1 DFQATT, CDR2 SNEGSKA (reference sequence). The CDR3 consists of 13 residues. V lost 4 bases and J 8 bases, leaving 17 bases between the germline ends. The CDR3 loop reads CSATVTPQGEAFF. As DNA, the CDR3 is TGCAGTGCTACCGTAACCCCCCAGGGGGAAGCTTTCTTT.

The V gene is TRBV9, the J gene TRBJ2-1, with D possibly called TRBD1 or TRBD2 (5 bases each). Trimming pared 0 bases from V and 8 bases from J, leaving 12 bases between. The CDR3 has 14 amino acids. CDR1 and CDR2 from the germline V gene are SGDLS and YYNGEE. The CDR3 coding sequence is TGTGCCAGCAGCGTAGCTGGCAGGGAGCATGAGCAGTTCTTC. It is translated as CASSVAGREHEQFF.

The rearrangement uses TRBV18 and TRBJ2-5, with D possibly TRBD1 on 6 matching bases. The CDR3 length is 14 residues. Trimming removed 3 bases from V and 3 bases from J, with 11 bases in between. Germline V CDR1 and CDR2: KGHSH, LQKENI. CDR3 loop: CASSPGQPKETQYF. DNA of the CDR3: TGTGCCAGCTCACCTGGACAGCCAAAAGAGACCCAGTACTTC.